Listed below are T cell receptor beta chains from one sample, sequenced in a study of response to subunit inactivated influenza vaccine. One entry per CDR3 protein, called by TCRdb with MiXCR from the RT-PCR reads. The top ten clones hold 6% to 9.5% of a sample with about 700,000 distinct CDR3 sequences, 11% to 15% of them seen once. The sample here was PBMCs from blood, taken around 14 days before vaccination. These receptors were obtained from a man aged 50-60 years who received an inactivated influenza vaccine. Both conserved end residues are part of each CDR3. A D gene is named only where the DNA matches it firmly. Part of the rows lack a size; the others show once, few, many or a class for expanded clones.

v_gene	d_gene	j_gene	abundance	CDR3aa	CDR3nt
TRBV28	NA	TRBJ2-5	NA	CASSREGAPSETQYF	TGTGCCAGCAGTCGTGAGGGCGCCCCAAGTGAGACCCAGTACTTC
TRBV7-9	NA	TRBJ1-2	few	CASSTGYLGYGYTF	TGTGCCAGCAGCACCGGATACTTGGGTTATGGCTACACCTTC
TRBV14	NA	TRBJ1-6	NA	CASSQFRDSPLHF	TGTGCCAGCAGCCAATTTCGGGATTCACCCCTCCACTTT
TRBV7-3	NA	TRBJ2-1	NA	CASSLGSENEQFF	TGTGCCAGCAGCTTAGGTTCAGAGAATGAGCAGTTCTTC
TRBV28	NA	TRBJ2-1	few	CASSLESLEYNEQFF	TGTGCCAGCAGTTTAGAATCTTTGGAATACAATGAGCAGTTCTTC
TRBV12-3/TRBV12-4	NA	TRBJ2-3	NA	CASSFGSPRDTQYF	TGTGCCAGCAGTTTCGGATCCCCTAGGGATACGCAGTATTTT
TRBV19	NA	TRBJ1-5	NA	CASSPLAGQPQHF	TGTGCCAGTAGTCCGCTAGCTGGTCAGCCCCAGCATTTT
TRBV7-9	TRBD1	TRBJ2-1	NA	CASSADRVSYNEQFF	TGTGCCAGCAGCGCAGACAGGGTTTCCTACAATGAGCAGTTCTTC
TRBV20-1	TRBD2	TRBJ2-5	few	CSASTLTSGGQTQYF	TGCAGTGCTTCTACACTGACTAGCGGGGGCCAGACCCAGTACTTC
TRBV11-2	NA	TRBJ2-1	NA	CASSLALPGDEQFF	TGTGCCAGCAGCTTAGCACTCCCAGGGGATGAGCAGTTCTTC
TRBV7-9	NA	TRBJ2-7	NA	CASSQLREQYF	TGTGCCAGCAGCCAATTGCGGGAGCAGTACTTC
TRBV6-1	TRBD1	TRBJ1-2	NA	CASRPDRGWSYGYTF	TGTGCCAGCAGGCCTGACAGGGGATGGAGCTATGGCTACACCTTC
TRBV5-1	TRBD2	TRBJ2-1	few	CASEDGLVVDEQFF	TGCGCCAGCGAGGACGGACTAGTTGTGGATGAGCAGTTCTTC
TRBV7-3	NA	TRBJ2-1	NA	CASSLTGAGPGSYNEQFF	TGTGCCAGCAGCTTAACTGGCGCGGGCCCCGGGTCCTACAATGAGCAGTTCTTC
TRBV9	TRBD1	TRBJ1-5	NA	CASSVATGNSNQPQHF	TGTGCCAGCAGCGTAGCGACAGGGAATAGCAATCAGCCCCAGCATTTT
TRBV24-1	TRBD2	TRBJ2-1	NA	CATSDFRTSGTDNEQFF	TGTGCCACCAGTGACTTTAGGACTAGCGGGACGGATAATGAGCAGTTCTTC